This T cell receptor (beta chain) is from a study of cytomegalovirus exposure and HLA in healthy donors. Turning to the study itself: Most genotyped donors, around 86% of more than 300, had Caucasian-associated genetic ancestry.

V was trimmed by 3 bases and J by 0 bases, leaving 6 bases between them. In germline, CDR1 is MNHEY, CDR2 SMNVEV (reference sequence). The CDR3 contains 13 residues. Each donor was nominally healthy when sampled (though unrecorded immune exposures were likely). PCR used 60 Vbeta primers and 13 Jbeta primers. Generated by immunoSEQ multiplex PCR, the TCRdb table keeps only in-frame clones and is missing some. The sample has about 130,000 clones; about 74% are singletons. The V gene is TRBV27, the J gene TRBJ2-7; D is unclear. This receptor was taken from a man aged 25-40 years in good health and CMV-seronegative. The sequencing input was PBMCs. For the CDR3, the DNA is TGTGCCAGCAGTTTCCGGGTCTCCTACGAGCAGTACTTC. Amino acid sequence: CASSFRVSYEQYF.